This T cell receptor (beta chain) was profiled in a study of beta chain features in type 1 diabetes. On this clone: Its matching antigen is unknown.

Purity exceeded 98% in all sorted populations. CDR3 length: 13 residues. Trimming took 4 bases from V and 6 from J, leaving 12 bases between them. Germline V gene data show CDR1 as SGDLS and CDR2 as YYNGEE. Whole-study findings and limits: In every one of the four CD4+ subsets, TCRB CDR3s were moderately but significantly shorter in Type 1 diabetes patients.

Expressed TCRB transcripts were sequenced, since all the RNA that had been isolated was reverse transcribed. Only in-frame clones appear in the TCRdb table, and some are missing; sequencing was by immunoSEQ multiplex PCR. The sample includes roughly 130,000 clones, roughly 15% of them seen just once. Material for sequencing was central memory CD4+ T cells from blood. The TCR sequence derives from a man aged 25 to 40 with type 1 diabetes. This sequence joins TRBV9 and TRBJ2-3; no clear D gene. This CDR3 is CASSTRPGDTQYF. The CDR3 nucleotides read TGTGCCAGCAGCACCAGACCCGGGGATACGCAGTATTTT.